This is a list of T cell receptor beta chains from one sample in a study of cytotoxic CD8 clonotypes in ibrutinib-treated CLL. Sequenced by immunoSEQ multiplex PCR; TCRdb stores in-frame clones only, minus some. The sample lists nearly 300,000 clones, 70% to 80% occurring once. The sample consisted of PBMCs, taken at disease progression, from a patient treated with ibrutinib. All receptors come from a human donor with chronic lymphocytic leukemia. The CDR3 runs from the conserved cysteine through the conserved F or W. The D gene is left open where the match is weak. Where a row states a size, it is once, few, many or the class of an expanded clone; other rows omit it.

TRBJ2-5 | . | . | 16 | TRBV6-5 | TGTGCCAGCAGTTACGAGGGGTTAGGCCAGCGCGAGACCCAGTACTTC | CASSYEGLGQRETQYF
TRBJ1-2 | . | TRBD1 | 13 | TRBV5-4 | TGTGCCAGCAGCCCCCGGACAGGCTATGGCTACACCTTC | CASSPRTGYGYTF
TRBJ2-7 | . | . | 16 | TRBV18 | TGTGCCAGCTCACCAAGAACGGTATTTGGGTCCTACGAGCAGTACTTC | CASSPRTVFGSYEQYF
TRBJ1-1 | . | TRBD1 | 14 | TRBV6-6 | TGTGCCAGCCGCCCAGGGGGTGAGGTCACTGAAGCTTTCTTT | CASRPGGEVTEAFF
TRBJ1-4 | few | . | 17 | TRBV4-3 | TGCGCCAGCAGCCAAGTCCTACTACGGGGGGAATTCGAAAAACTGTTTTTT | CASSQVLLRGEFEKLFF
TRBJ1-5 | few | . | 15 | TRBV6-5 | TGTGCCAGCAGGGGGACTAGGAGGTCCAATCAGCCCCAGCATTTT | CASRGTRRSNQPQHF
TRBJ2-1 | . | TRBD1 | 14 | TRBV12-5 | TGTGCTAGTGGTTTTCAGGGGGCTACTAGTGAGCAGTTCTTC | CASGFQGATSEQFF
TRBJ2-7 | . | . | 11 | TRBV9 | TGTGCCAGCAGCGTAGTAAACGAGCAGTACTTC | CASSVVNEQYF
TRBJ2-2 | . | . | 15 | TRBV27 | TGTGCCAGCAGGTATTTTAGAGAGGACACCGGGGAGCTGTTTTTT | CASRYFREDTGELFF
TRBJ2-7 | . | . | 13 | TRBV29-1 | TGCAGCGTTGGGGTGGAGTACCCCTACGAGCAGTACTTC | CSVGVEYPYEQYF
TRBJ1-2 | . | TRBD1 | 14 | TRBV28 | TGTGCCAGCAGTCTACAGGGGGCTGGTCTTGGCTACACCTTC | CASSLQGAGLGYTF
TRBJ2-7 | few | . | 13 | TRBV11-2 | TGTGCCAGCGGCAGGGGTCGATCCTACGAGCAGTACTTC | CASGRGRSYEQYF
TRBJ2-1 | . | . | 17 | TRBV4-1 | TGCGCCAGCAGCCAAGCCTTAGACTTGTCCACCTACAATGAGCAGTTCTTC | CASSQALDLSTYNEQFF
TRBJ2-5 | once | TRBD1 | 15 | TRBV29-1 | TGCAGCGTTGTTCCAGGGGGCAGGGGGAAAGAGACCCAGTACTTC | CSVVPGGRGKETQYF
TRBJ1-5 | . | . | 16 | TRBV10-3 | TGTGCCATCAGTCCCGGGACATTGTATAGCAATCAGCCCCAGCATTTT | CAISPGTLYSNQPQHF
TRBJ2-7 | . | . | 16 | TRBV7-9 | TGTGCCAGCAGCCCGGGGCGATTTGGAGACGTCCACGAGCAGTACTTC | CASSPGRFGDVHEQYF
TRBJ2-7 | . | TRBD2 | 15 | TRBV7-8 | TGTGCCACGACCCTGACTAGCGGGGGGGTCTACGAGCAGTACTTC | CATTLTSGGVYEQYF